The 32 T cell receptor beta chains below all came from one sample that was sequenced in a study of blood T cell repertoires in COVID-19. Produced via immunoSEQ multiplex PCR; TCRdb's table is partial and in-frame only. The sample includes 130,000 or so clones, about 91% seen only once; the top ten take approximately 1.5%. The sequencing sample was made of peripheral blood. The receptors shown here come from a woman in her sixties with acute or convalescent COVID-19.

The V gene is TRBV4-1, the J gene TRBJ2-5; maybe TRBD2 (5 bases). The CDR3 is 13 residues long. V lost 4 bases and J lost 5, with 11 bases in between. The germline V gene has CDR1 MGHRA and CDR2 YSYEKL. CDR3 sequence: CASSRGPQETQYF. For the CDR3, the DNA is TGCGCCAGCAGCCGCGGGCCTCAGGAGACCCAGTACTTC.

This clone was observed a few times. The rearrangement uses TRBV2 and TRBJ1-2, with 9 bases that match TRBD1. In germline, CDR1 is SNHLY, CDR2 FYNNEI. J lost 4 bases, V lost 6 bases, and 12 bases had no gene match. The CDR3 is 16 residues long. The CDR3 DNA reads TGTGCCAGCAGCCTGATACCGGGACAGGGCCTCTATGGCTACACCTTC. The encoded protein is CASSLIPGQGLYGYTF.

CDR3 region: CASSPTRDRGRGNEKLFF. The CDR3 nucleotides are TGTGCCAGCAGCCCGACCCGGGACAGGGGCAGGGGTAATGAAAAACTGTTTTTT. V usage is TRBV7-3 and J usage is TRBJ1-4, with TRBD1 matching over 10 bases. The CDR3 sequence is 18 residues long. J gave up 4 bases and V 5 bases, and 13 bases lay outside the gene matches. Germline CDR1 reads SGHTA; CDR2 reads FQGTGA.

The genes are TRBV9 and TRBJ1-1, with 9 bases identical to TRBD1. The germline V gene has CDR1 SGDLS and CDR2 YYNGEE. V was clipped by 2 bases and J by 6 bases; unmatched bases: 5. This CDR3 is built from 14 residues. CDR3 DNA: TGTGCCAGCAGCGTCGGGACAGGGAGAGCTGAAGCTTTCTTT. Its translation: CASSVGTGRAEAFF.

V usage is TRBV2 and J usage is TRBJ2-1; possible D gene TRBD2, 5 bases. The V end lost 7 bases, the J end lost 0 bases, and 13 bases lay between the germline ends. Germline V gives CDR1 SNHLY, CDR2 FYNNEI. This CDR3 region has 15 residues. CDR3 in amino acids: CASTRTAGSYNEQFF. The CDR3 nucleotides read TGTGCCAGCACCAGGACCGCGGGCTCCTACAATGAGCAGTTCTTC.

The chain recombines TRBV7-2 with TRBJ2-3; D is perhaps TRBD2 (5 bases). Looked up from germline, CDR1 is SGHTA and CDR2 is FQGNSA. Trimming pared 4 bases from V and 0 bases from J, leaving 8 bases between. The CDR3 has 14 residues. The DNA for the CDR3 is TGTGCCAGCAGCTACGGACTGAGCACAGATACGCAGTATTTT. This encodes CASSYGLSTDTQYF. Complete variable domain (other parts from reference TRBV7-2 and TRBJ2-3): GAGVSQSPSNKVTEKGKDVELRCDPISGHTALYWYRQSLGQGLEFLIYFQGNSAPDKSGLPSDRFSAERTGGSVSTLTIQRTQQEDSAVYLCASSYGLSTDTQYFGPGTRLTVL.

The V call is TRBV6-6, the J call TRBJ1-5; a weak D match, TRBD1 (5 bases). Per germline, CDR1 MNHNY and CDR2 SVGAGI (reference sequence). Trimming stripped 2 bases from V and 5 bases from J, with 13 bases between. The CDR3 covers 15 residues. Here the CDR3 reads CASSYGSGGDQPQHF. The CDR3 region has the DNA TGTGCCAGCAGTTACGGATCGGGGGGAGATCAGCCCCAGCATTTT.

The chain couples TRBV14 to TRBJ2-5; no firm D call. The germline V gene encodes CDR1 SGHDN and CDR2 FVKESK. This CDR3 is 13 amino acids long. Trimming left V 4 bases short and J 2 bases short, with 8 bases between. The DNA of the CDR3 is TGTGCCAGCAGCCTGGGCATTCAAGAGACCCAGTACTTC. Translated, it gives CASSLGIQETQYF.

This rearrangement joins TRBV30 to TRBJ2-7, with D possibly TRBD1 on 5 matching bases. There are 11 residues in the CDR3. V lost 5 bases and J lost 7, with 12 bases in between. Germline V gives CDR1 GTSNPN, CDR2 SVGIG (reference sequence). CDR3 region: CAWARATEQYF. In DNA, the CDR3 is TGTGCCTGGGCCAGGGCGACGGAGCAGTACTTC.

The genes are TRBV5-1 and TRBJ2-2, with 9 bases lining up with TRBD1. V shed 6 bases, J shed 5 bases, and the junction held 5 bases outside the gene matches. The CDR3 sequence is 14 residues long. Germline V gene lookup returns CDR1 SGHRS and CDR2 YFSETQ. CDR3 sequence: CASKGTGSTGELFF. CDR3 coding DNA: TGCGCCAGCAAAGGGACAGGGAGTACCGGGGAGCTGTTTTTT.

The chain uses TRBV28 and TRBJ1-2; D unclear. CDR1 MDHEN and CDR2 SYDVKM come from the germline V gene. CDR3 length: 13 residues. Trimming removed 6 bases from V and 3 bases from J, with 11 bases in between. This CDR3 reads CASRLGADYGYTF. The CDR3 DNA is TGTGCCAGCAGGTTAGGTGCGGACTATGGCTACACCTTC.

The rearrangement uses TRBV2 and TRBJ1-1, with a tentative D call TRBD1 (5 bases). V lost 5 bases and J lost 0, with 7 bases in between. The CDR3 covers 13 residues. Per germline, CDR1 SNHLY and CDR2 FYNNEI. In DNA form, the CDR3 reads TGTGCCAGCAGTAAGGACATGAACACTGAAGCTTTCTTT. It codes for CASSKDMNTEAFF.

The rearrangement joins TRBV19 to TRBJ2-3; 10 bases match TRBD2. V lost 1 base, J lost 1 base, and 5 bases stayed unmatched. Per germline, CDR1 LNHDA and CDR2 SQIVND (reference sequence). The CDR3 runs 17 residues. CDR3 sequence: CASSIGALAGRTDTQYF. DNA of the CDR3: TGTGCCAGTAGTATAGGTGCACTAGCGGGACGCACAGATACGCAGTATTTT.

This chain uses TRBV5-1 with TRBJ1-1; TRBD1 matches at 12 bases. V shed 5 bases and J 4 bases; nucleotides not matched to a gene: 15. The CDR3 loop spans 18 amino acids. Looked up from germline, CDR1 is SGHRS and CDR2 is YFSETQ. CDR3 residues: CASSHSAGTGGVGTEAFF. The CDR3, as DNA: TGCGCCAGCAGTCATTCGGCTGGGACAGGGGGCGTAGGCACTGAAGCTTTCTTT. Drawing the rest from reference TRBV5-1 and TRBJ1-1, the complete variable domain is KAGVTQTPRYLIKTRGQQVTLSCSPISGHRSVSWYQQTPGQGLQFLFEYFSETQRNKGNFPGRFSGRQFSNSRSEMNVSTLELGDSALYLCASSHSAGTGGVGTEAFFGQGTRLTVV.

This rearrangement joins TRBV10-3 to TRBJ2-7, with D possibly being TRBD1 (6 bases). The V gene lost 10 bases and the J gene lost 1 base, with 17 bases spanning the gap. The CDR3 runs to 14 residues. From germline, CDR1 is ENHRY and CDR2 SYGVKD. The CDR3 here is CATQDSLESYEQYF. As DNA, the CDR3 is TGTGCCACACAGGACAGCCTGGAATCCTACGAGCAGTACTTC.

The J gene is TRBJ1-2, the V gene TRBV29-1, with 7 bases matching TRBD1. The CDR3 consists of 12 residues. The V and J ends lost 7 bases and 5 bases, in that order; junction bases with no gene match: 7. CDR1 SQVTM and CDR2 ANQGSEA come from the germline V gene. The CDR3 nucleotides are TGCAGCGGGGGACAGAGCCAGTATGGCTACACCTTC. The encoded protein is CSGGQSQYGYTF.

The rearrangement links TRBV5-5 to TRBJ1-1, with a tentative D call TRBD1 (5 bases). The CDR3 has 12 amino acids. The V end was cut by 3 bases, the J end by 10 bases, with 13 bases between. CDR1 is SGHKS and CDR2 is YYEKEE in the germline V gene (reference sequence). CDR3 in amino acids: CASSSTDRGAFF. The CDR3 DNA reads as TGTGCCAGCAGCTCGACAGACAGAGGAGCTTTCTTT.

In its sample, this clone was seen once. The gene calls are TRBV9 and TRBJ2-2; a possible D gene is TRBD1 (6 bases). Germline V CDR1 and CDR2: SGDLS, YYNGEE. V gave up 2 bases and J gave up 3 bases, with 14 bases separating them. The CDR3 covers 16 residues. CDR3 nucleotide sequence: TGTGCCAGCAGCGTTTCCGGGACACGAGACACCGGGGAGCTGTTTTTT. Residues: CASSVSGTRDTGELFF. The full variable domain, with the rest looked up from reference TRBV9 and TRBJ2-2, is DSGVTQTPKHLITATGQRVTLRCSPRSGDLSVYWYQQSLDQGLQFLIQYYNGEERAKGNILERFSAQQFPDLHSELNLSSLELGDSALYFCASSVSGTRDTGELFFGEGSRLTVL.

This clone was observed once. The chain carries TRBV19 and TRBJ1-5; unclear D gene. Between the trimmed V and J ends, which lost 5 bases and 7 bases, there was a span of 9 bases. Germline CDR1 and CDR2: LNHDA and SQIVND (reference sequence). CDR3 length equals 12 residues. The CDR3 loop is CASSPLGQPQHF. The CDR3 nucleotides are TGTGCCAGTAGTCCCCTCGGGCAGCCCCAGCATTTT. The full variable domain, with the rest looked up from reference TRBV19 and TRBJ1-5, is DGGITQSPKYLFRKEGQNVTLSCEQNLNHDAMYWYRQDPGQGLRLIYYSQIVNDFQKGDIAEGYSVSREKKESFPLTVTSAQKNPTAFYLCASSPLGQPQHFGDGTRLSIL.

This clone was seen only once. The chain is built from TRBV30 and TRBJ2-7, with D tentatively TRBD1 (5 bases). V lost 5 bases and J 3 bases, leaving 17 bases between the germline ends. CDR3 size: 14 residues. CDR1 GTSNPN and CDR2 SVGIG come from the germline V gene (reference sequence). CDR3 sequence (DNA): TGTGCCTGGGAGATAAAGGGGCCCGACTACGAGCAGTACTTC. This codes for CAWEIKGPDYEQYF.

CDR3 sequence reads: CASSLTGTSDYEQYF. CDR3 bases: TGTGCCAGCAGCCTGACCGGGACTAGCGACTACGAGCAGTACTTC. The chain recombines TRBV7-2 with TRBJ2-7; TRBD2 matches 10 bases. V shed 5 bases and J 3 bases; nucleotides not matched to a gene: 7. CDR1 is SGHTA and CDR2 is FQGNSA in the germline V gene. The CDR3 consists of 15 residues.

The chain uses TRBV3-1 (or the pseudogene TRBV3-2) and TRBJ1-2, with TRBD1 matching over 8 bases. Trimming cost V 4 bases and J 8 bases; bases outside gene matches: 9. This CDR3 has 14 residues. Germline values: CDR1 LGHDT, CDR2 YNNKEL (reference sequence). CDR3 amino acids: CASSPGQGARGYTF. CDR3 coding DNA: TGTGCCAGCAGCCCCGGACAGGGTGCGAGAGGCTACACCTTC.

This chain connects TRBV6-5 to TRBJ2-3; 9 bases are a match to TRBD2. The germline V gene has CDR1 MNHEY and CDR2 SVGAGI. V was pared by 3 bases and J by 1 base, with 5 bases of the junction left unmatched. The CDR3 runs 16 residues. CDR3 bases: TGTGCCAGCAGTTATATGGCGGGAGGGGGCACAGATACGCAGTATTTT. The encoded protein is CASSYMAGGGTDTQYF.

This chain joins TRBV9 and TRBJ2-5; no definite D call. CDR3 length equals 14 residues. Trimming stripped 0 bases from V and 1 base from J, with 7 bases between. Germline V gives CDR1 SGDLS, CDR2 YYNGEE. The CDR3, as DNA: TGTGCCAGCAGCGTAGGCAACTTCCAAGAGACCCAGTACTTC. This translates into CASSVGNFQETQYF.

The rearrangement uses TRBV14 and TRBJ1-2; no reliable D call. The CDR3 contains 13 residues. Trimming cost V 1 base and J 3 bases, with 6 bases left between them. The germline V gene encodes CDR1 SGHDN and CDR2 FVKESK. The CDR3 region has the DNA TGTGCCAGCAGCCAAGGACGGGACTATGGCTACACCTTC. Residues: CASSQGRDYGYTF.

Concerning this clone itself: The junction shows a germline mismatch at one end, possibly a read error. This chain connects TRBV2 to TRBJ1-5, with 8 nucleotides matching TRBD1. This CDR3 is 15 amino acids long. CDR1 and CDR2 from the germline V gene are SNHLY and FYNNEI. Here the CDR3 DNA reads TGTGCCAGCAGGGAAGGACAGGGTGGCAATCAGCCCCAGCATTTT. Translation: CASREGQGGNQPQHF.

This sequence joins TRBV5-1 and TRBJ2-7; D possibly corresponds to TRBD2 (7 bases). CDR1 is SGHRS and CDR2 is YFSETQ in the germline V gene. V lost 0 bases and J lost 6, with 19 bases in between. The CDR3 loop spans 16 amino acids. CDR3 DNA: TGCGCCAGCAGCTTGGATGGTCAGGGGAGGGGTAGCGAGCAGTACTTC. Its protein product is CASSLDGQGRGSEQYF.

The V call is TRBV24-1, the J call TRBJ2-2, with a tentative D call TRBD1 (6 bases). The CDR3 loop spans 16 amino acids. V shed 7 bases and J shed 6 bases, with 20 bases lying between them. Germline V gives CDR1 KGHDR, CDR2 SFDVKD. CDR3 protein: CATSSGVYREAGELFF. DNA for the CDR3: TGTGCCACCAGCTCCGGGGTGTACAGGGAAGCCGGGGAGCTGTTTTTT.

The chain employs TRBV6-6 and TRBJ2-3, with TRBD2 as a possible D gene (6 bases). Germline-derived CDR1 and CDR2 are MNHNY and SVGAGI (reference sequence). The CDR3 runs to 15 residues. The V end was cut by 7 bases, the J end by 3 bases, with 17 bases between. The CDR3 DNA reads TGTGCCAGCATGCCTCCGGAGGGGCGGACAGATACGCAGTATTTT. This codes for CASMPPEGRTDTQYF.

The genes are TRBV6-2 or TRBV6-3 and TRBJ2-7; 7 bases line up with TRBD2. V lost 4 bases to trimming and J lost 4 bases; unmatched junction nucleotides: 7. The CDR3 contains 14 residues. CDR1 and CDR2 (germline): MNHEY, SVGEGT. Written as DNA, the CDR3 is TGTGCCAGCAGTTCTGGGACTAACGGGTACGAGCAGTACTTC. It translates to CASSSGTNGYEQYF.

The gene calls are TRBV28 and TRBJ2-7; D not certain. Trimming pared 3 bases from V and 2 bases from J, leaving 14 bases between. The CDR3 contains 15 residues. CDR1 is MDHEN, CDR2 SYDVKM, per germline. The CDR3 loop reads CASSLRRLLTYEQYF. In nucleotides, the CDR3 is TGTGCCAGCAGTTTGCGGCGGCTATTAACCTACGAGCAGTACTTC.

This chain links TRBV6-5 with TRBJ1-1; D might be TRBD1 (6 bases). Trimming pared 2 bases from V and 11 bases from J, leaving 15 bases between. The CDR3 contains 13 residues. Germline V lookup: CDR1 MNHEY, CDR2 SVGAGI. This CDR3 is CASSYGDGGRAFF. The CDR3 DNA is TGTGCCAGCAGTTACGGGGATGGGGGCCGGGCTTTCTTT.